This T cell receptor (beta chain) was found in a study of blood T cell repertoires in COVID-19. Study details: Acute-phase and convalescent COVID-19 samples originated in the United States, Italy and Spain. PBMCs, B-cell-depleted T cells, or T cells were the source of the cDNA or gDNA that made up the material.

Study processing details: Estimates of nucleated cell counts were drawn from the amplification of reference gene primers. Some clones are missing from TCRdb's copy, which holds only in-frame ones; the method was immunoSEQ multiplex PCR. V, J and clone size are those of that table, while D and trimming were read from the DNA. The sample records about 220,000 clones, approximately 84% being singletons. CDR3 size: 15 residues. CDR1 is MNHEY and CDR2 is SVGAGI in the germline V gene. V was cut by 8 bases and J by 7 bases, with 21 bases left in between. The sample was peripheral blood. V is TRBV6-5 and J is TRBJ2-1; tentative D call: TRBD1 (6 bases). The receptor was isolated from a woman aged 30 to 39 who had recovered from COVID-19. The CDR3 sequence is CASEPATSRGNEQFF. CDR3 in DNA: TGTGCCAGCGAACCCGCAACATCCAGGGGAAATGAGCAGTTCTTC.